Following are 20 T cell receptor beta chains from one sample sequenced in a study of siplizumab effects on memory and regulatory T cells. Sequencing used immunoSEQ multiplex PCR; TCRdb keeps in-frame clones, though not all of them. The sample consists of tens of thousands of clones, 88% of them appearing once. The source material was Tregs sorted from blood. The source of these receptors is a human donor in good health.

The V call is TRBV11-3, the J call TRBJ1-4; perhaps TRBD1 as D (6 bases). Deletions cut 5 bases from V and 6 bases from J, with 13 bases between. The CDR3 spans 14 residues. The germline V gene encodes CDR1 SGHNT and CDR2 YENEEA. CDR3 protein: CASSEGGADEKLFF. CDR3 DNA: TGTGCCAGCAGCGAAGGGGGGGCCGATGAAAAACTGTTTTTT.

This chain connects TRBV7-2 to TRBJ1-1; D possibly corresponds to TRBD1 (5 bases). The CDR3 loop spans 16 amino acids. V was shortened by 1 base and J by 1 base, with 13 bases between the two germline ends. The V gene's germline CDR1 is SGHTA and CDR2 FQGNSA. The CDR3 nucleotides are TGTGCCAGCAGCTTAGAGTTCGGGGGAGGGAACACTGAAGCTTTCTTT. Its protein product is CASSLEFGGGNTEAFF.

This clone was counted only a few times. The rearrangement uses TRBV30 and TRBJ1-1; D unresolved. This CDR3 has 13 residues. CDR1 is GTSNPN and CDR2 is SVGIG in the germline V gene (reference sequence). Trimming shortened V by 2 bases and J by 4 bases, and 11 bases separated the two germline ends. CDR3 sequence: CAWSRYLSTEAFF. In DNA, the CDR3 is TGTGCCTGGAGTAGGTATCTCAGCACTGAAGCTTTCTTT.

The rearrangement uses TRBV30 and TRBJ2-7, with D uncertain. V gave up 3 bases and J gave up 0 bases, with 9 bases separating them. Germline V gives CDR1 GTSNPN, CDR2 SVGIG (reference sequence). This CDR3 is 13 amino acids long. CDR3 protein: CAWRVRGSYEQYF. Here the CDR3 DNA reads TGTGCCTGGAGAGTCCGTGGCTCCTACGAGCAGTACTTC.

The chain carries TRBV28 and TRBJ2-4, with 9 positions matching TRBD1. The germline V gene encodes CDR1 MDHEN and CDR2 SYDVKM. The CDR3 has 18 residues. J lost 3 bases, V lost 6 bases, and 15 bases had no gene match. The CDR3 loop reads CASSRTGELLRGKNIQYF. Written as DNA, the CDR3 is TGTGCCAGCAGCAGGACAGGGGAGCTACTTCGTGGCAAAAACATTCAGTACTTC.

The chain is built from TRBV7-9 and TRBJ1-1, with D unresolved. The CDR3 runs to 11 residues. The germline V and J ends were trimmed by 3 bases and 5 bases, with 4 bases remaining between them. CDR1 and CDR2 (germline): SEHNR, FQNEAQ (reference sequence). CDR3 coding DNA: TGTGCCAGCAGCTTGGGGACTGAAGCTTTCTTT. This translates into CASSLGTEAFF.

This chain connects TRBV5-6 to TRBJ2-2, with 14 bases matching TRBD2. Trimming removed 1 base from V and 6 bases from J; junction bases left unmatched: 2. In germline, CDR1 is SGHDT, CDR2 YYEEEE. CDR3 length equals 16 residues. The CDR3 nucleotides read TGTGCCAGCAGCTTGAGACTAGCGGGAGGGGCCGGGGAGCTGTTTTTT. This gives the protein CASSLRLAGGAGELFF.

The CDR3, as DNA: TGTGCCATCGGGAAGGAAAACATTCAGTACTTC. Its translation: CAIGKENIQYF. This chain uses TRBV10-3 with TRBJ2-4; D call uncertain. CDR1 is ENHRY and CDR2 is SYGVKD in the germline V gene. Trimming shortened V by 8 bases and J by 5 bases, and 7 bases separated the two germline ends. The length of the CDR3 is 11 residues.

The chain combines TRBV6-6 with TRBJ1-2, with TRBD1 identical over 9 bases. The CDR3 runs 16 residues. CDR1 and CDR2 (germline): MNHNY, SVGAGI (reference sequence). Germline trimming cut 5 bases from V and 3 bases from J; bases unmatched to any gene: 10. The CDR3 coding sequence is TGTGCCAGCAGTCCAATACGGGACAGGGTCGACTATGGCTACACCTTC. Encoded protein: CASSPIRDRVDYGYTF.

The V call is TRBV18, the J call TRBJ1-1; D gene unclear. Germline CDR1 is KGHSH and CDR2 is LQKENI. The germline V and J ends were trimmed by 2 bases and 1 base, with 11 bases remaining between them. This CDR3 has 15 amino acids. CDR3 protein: CASSPSSAGNTEAFF. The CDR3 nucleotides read TGTGCCAGCTCACCATCAAGCGCCGGGAACACTGAAGCTTTCTTT.

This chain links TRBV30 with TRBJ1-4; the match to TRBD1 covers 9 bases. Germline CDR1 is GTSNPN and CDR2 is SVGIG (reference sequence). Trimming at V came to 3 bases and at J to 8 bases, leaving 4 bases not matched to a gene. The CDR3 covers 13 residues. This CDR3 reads CAWRGQGSEKLFF. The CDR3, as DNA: TGTGCCTGGAGGGGACAGGGCTCCGAAAAACTGTTTTTT.

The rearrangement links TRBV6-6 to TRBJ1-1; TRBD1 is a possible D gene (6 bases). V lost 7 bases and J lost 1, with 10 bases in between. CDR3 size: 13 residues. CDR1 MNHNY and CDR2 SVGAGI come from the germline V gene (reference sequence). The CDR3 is CASTETGNTEAFF. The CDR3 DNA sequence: TGTGCCAGCACCGAGACAGGGAACACTGAAGCTTTCTTT.

The CDR3 DNA sequence: TGTGCCAGTAGCCCGGGACAGGGGGCGCCCGGGGCCAACGTCCTGACTTTC. This gives the protein CASSPGQGAPGANVLTF. The rearrangement uses TRBV19 and TRBJ2-6; 12 bases align to TRBD1. This CDR3 is built from 17 residues. V lost 6 bases and J lost 4; bases outside the gene matches: 7. Germline CDR1 LNHDA, CDR2 SQIVND (reference sequence). Full variable domain (remainder filled in from reference TRBV19 and TRBJ2-6): DGGITQSPKYLFRKEGQNVTLSCEQNLNHDAMYWYRQDPGQGLRLIYYSQIVNDFQKGDIAEGYSVSREKKESFPLTVTSAQKNPTAFYLCASSPGQGAPGANVLTFGAGSRLTVL.

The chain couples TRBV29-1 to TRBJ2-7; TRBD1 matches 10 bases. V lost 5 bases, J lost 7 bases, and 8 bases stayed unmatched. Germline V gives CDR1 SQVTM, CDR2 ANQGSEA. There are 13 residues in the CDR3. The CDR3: CSVTGTGVGEQYF. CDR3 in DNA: TGCAGCGTTACCGGGACAGGGGTAGGAGAGCAGTACTTC.

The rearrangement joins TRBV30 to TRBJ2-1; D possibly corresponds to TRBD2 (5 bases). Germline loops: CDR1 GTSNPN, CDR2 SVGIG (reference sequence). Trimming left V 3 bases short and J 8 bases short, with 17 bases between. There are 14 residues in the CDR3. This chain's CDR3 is CAWRHPGIRHEQFF. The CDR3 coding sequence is TGTGCCTGGAGACACCCGGGAATCAGGCATGAGCAGTTCTTC.

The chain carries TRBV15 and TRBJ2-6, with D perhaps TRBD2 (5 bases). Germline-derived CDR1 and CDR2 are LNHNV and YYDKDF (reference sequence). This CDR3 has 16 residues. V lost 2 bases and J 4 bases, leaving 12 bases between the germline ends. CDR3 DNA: TGTGCCACCAGCAGATCTAGCAGCCGGGGGGCCAACGTCCTGACTTTC. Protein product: CATSRSSSRGANVLTF.

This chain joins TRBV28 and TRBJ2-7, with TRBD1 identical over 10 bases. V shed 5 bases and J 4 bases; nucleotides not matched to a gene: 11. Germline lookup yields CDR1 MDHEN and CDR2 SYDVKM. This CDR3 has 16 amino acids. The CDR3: CASSLVGSGQGYEQYF. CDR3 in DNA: TGTGCCAGCAGTCTCGTCGGCTCGGGACAGGGGTACGAGCAGTACTTC.

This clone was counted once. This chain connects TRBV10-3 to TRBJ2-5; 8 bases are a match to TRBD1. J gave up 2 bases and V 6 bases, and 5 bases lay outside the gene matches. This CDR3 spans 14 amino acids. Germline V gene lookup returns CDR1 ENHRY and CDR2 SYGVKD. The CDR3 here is CAIREDRGQETQYF. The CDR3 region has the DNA TGTGCCATCAGGGAAGACAGGGGACAAGAGACCCAGTACTTC.

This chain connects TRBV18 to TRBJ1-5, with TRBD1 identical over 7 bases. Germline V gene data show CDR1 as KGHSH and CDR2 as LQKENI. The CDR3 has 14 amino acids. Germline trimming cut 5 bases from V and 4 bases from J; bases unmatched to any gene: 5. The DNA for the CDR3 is TGTGCCAGCTCATCGGGACAGCTGAATCAGCCCCAGCATTTT. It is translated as CASSSGQLNQPQHF.

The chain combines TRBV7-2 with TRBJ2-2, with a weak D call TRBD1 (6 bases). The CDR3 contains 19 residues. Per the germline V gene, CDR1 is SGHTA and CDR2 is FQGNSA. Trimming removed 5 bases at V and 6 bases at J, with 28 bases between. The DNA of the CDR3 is TGTGCCAGCAGCCTAATGCTAAGGGGGAGTAGAATTTTTTCCGGGGAGCTGTTTTTT. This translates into CASSLMLRGSRIFSGELFF.